The clone carrying this T cell receptor (beta chain) was counted only a few times. Its matching antigen is unknown. TCR alpha and TCR beta cDNA libraries carrying sample barcodes and UMIs were produced by 5'RACE using constant-segment primers. From the 5' RACE reads, TCRdb called clonotypes with MiXCR, one entry per CDR3 protein. The sample comprises around 340,000 distinct CDR3 sequences, approximately 14% of which are singletons, and about a fifth rests with the top ten. Per germline, CDR1 MGHDK and CDR2 SYGVNS. The CDR3 covers 13 residues. With 3 bases removed from V and 7 bases from J, the gap between germline ends came to 12 bases. The data stem from a study of T-cell memory formation after mild COVID-19. Study-level findings and limits: CD4/CD8 balance held among clones contracting day 15 to 85, and later expanders leaned CD4+.

The sample was PBMCs or a T cell subset sorted from them (not recorded which). V usage is TRBV25-1 and J usage is TRBJ2-5; TRBD1 might be the D (6 bases). The source is a man younger than 30 who had mild COVID-19 (a few samples of this study predate the infection). Cell type and time point are not known. CDR3 region: CASSETGSGTQYF. DNA of the CDR3: TGTGCCAGCAGTGAGACAGGCTCAGGGACCCAGTACTTC.